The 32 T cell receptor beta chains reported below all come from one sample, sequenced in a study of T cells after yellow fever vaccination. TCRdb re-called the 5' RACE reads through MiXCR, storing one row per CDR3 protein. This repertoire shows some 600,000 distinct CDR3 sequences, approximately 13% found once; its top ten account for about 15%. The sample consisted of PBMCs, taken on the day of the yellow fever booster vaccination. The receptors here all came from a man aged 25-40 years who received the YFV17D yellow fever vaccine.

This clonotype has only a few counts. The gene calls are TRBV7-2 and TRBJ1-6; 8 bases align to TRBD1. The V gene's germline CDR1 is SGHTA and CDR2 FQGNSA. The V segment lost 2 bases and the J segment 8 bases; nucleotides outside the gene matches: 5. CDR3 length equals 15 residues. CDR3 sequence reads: CASSLPGQAYSPLHF. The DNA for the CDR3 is TGTGCCAGCAGCTTACCGGGACAGGCTTATTCACCCCTCCACTTT.

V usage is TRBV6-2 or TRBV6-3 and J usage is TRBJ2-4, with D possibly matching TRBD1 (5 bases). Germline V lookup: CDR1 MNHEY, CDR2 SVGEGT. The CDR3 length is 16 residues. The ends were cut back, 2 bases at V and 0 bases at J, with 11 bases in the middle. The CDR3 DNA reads TGTGCCAGCAGTTACCCAGGGCGCTTAGCCAAAAACATTCAGTACTTC. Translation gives CASSYPGRLAKNIQYF.

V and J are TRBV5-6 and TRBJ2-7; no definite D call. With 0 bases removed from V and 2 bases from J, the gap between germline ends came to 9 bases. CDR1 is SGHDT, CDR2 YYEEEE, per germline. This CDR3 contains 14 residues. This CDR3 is CASSLALTTYEQYF. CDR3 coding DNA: TGTGCCAGCAGCTTGGCCCTTACCACCTACGAGCAGTACTTC.

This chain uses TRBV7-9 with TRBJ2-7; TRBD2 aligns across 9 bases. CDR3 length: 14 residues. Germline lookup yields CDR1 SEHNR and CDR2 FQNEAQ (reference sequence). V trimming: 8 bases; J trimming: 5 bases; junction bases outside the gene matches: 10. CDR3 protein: CASESIAGADEQYF. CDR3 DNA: TGTGCCAGCGAATCCATAGCGGGAGCTGACGAGCAGTACTTC.

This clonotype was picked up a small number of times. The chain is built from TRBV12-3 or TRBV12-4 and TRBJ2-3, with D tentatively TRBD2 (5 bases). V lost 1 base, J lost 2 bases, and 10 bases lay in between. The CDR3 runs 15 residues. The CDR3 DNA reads TGTGCCAGCAGTTTAGACGGGAAACTCACAGATACGCAGTATTTT. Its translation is CASSLDGKLTDTQYF.

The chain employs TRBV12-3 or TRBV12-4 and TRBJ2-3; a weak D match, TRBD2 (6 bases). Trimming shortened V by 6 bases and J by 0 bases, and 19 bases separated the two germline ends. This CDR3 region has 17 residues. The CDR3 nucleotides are TGTGCCAGCAGAGCGGCGGGACGATGGGGTAGCACAGATACGCAGTATTTT. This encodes CASRAAGRWGSTDTQYF.

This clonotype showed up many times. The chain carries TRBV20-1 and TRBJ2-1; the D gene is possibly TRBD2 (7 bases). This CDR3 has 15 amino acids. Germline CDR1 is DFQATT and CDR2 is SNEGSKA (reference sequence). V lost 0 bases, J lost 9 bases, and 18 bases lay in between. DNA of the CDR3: TGCAGTGCTAGAGATGACAGGACTCCTAGCGGTGAGCAGTTCTTC. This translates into CSARDDRTPSGEQFF.

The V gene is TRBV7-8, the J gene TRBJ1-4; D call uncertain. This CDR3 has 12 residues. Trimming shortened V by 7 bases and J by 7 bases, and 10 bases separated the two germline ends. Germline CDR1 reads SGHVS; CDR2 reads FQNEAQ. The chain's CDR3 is CASTRGGEKLFF. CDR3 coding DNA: TGTGCCAGCACCCGGGGAGGTGAAAAACTGTTTTTT. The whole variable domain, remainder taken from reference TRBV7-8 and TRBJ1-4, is GAGVSQSPRYKVAKRGQDVALRCDPISGHVSLFWYQQALGQGPEFLTYFQNEAQLDKSGLPSDRFFAERPEGSVSTLKIQRTQQEDSAVYLCASTRGGEKLFFGSGTQLSVL.

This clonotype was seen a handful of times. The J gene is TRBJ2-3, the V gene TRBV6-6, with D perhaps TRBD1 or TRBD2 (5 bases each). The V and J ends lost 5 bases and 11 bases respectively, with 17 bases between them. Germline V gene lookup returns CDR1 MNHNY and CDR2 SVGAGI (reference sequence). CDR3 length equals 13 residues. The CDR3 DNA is TGTGCCAGCAGTCTGCAGCCGGGACGCCAGCAGTATTTT. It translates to CASSLQPGRQQYF.

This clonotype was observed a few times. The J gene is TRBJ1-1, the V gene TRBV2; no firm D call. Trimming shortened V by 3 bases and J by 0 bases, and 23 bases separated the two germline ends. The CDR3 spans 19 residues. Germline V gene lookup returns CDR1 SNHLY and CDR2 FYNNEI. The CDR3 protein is CASSESIGWERKLNTEAFF. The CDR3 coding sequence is TGTGCCAGCAGTGAGTCGATAGGCTGGGAACGAAAATTGAACACTGAAGCTTTCTTT.

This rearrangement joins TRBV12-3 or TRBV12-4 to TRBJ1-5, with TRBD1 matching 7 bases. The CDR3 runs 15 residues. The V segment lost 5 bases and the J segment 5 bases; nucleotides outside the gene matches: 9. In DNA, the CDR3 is TGTGCCAGCAGTCTCCGACAGGGAGGTTATCAGCCCCAGCATTTT. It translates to CASSLRQGGYQPQHF.

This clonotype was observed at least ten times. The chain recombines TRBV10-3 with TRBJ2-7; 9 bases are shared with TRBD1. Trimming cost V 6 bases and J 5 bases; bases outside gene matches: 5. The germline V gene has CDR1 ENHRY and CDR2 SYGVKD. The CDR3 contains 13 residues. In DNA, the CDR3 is TGTGCCATCAGCCCGGGACAGGGCGACGAGCAGTACTTC. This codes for CAISPGQGDEQYF.

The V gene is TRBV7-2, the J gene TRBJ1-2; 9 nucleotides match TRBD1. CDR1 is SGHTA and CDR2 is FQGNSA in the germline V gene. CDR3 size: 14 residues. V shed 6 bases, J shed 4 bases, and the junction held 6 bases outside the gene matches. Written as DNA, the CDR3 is TGTGCCAGCAGTTACAGGGGGCGAAGCTATGGCTACACCTTC. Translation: CASSYRGRSYGYTF.

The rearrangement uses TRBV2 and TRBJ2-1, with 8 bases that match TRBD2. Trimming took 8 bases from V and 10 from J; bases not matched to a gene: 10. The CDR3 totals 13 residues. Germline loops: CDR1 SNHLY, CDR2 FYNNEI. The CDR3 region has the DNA TGTGCCAGCGGGGCGGGAGGTTTAGGAGAGCAGTTCTTC. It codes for CASGAGGLGEQFF.

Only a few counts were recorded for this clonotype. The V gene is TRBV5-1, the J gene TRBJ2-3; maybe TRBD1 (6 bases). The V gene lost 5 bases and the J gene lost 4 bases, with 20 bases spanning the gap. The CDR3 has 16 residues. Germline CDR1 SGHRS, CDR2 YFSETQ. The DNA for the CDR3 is TGCGCCAGCAGTTACTCAGGGGTTGGGGGTTCAGATACGCAGTATTTT. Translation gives CASSYSGVGGSDTQYF.

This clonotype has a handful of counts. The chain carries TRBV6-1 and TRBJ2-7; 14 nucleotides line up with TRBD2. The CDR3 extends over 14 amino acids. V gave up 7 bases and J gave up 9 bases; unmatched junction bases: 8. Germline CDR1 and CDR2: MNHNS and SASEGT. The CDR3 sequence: CASTQPGLAGGQYF. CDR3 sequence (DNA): TGTGCCAGCACCCAACCCGGACTAGCGGGAGGGCAGTACTTC.

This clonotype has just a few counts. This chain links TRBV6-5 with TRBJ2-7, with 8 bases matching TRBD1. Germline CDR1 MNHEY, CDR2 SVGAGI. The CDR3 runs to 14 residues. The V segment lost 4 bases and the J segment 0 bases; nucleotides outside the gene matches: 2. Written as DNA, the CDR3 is TGTGCCAGCAGTTCGGGACAGGCCTCCTACGAGCAGTACTTC. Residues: CASSSGQASYEQYF.

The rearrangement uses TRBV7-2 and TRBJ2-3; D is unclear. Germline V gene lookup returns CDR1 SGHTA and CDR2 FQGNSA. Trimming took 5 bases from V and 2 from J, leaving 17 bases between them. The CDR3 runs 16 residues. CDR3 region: CASSIPLGWDTDTQYF. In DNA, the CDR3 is TGTGCCAGCAGCATCCCTTTGGGTTGGGACACAGATACGCAGTATTTT.

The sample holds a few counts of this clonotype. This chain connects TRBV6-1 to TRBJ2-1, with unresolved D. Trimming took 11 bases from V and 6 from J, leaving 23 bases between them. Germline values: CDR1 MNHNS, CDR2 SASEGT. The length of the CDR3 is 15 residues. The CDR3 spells CAGLFWAAAINEQFF. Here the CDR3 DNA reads TGTGCCGGGTTGTTTTGGGCCGCGGCTATCAATGAGCAGTTCTTC.

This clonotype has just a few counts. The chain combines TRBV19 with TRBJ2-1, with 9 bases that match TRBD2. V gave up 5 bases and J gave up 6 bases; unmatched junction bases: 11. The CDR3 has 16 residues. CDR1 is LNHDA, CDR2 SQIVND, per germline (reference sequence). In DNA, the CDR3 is TGTGCCAGTAGTCTATTCGGGACTAGCAACCTCAATGAGCAGTTCTTC. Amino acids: CASSLFGTSNLNEQFF.

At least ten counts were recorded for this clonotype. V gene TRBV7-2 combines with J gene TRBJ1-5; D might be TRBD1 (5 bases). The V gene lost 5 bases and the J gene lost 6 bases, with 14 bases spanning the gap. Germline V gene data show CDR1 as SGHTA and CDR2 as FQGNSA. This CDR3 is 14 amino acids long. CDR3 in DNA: TGTGCCAGCAGCGCTTTGGGGGGGAGTCAGCCCCAGCATTTT. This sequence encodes CASSALGGSQPQHF.

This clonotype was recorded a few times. The CDR3 region has the DNA TGTGCCAGCAGTTACTCGATCGCCGGACAGGCGACATACTTC. It is translated as CASSYSIAGQATYF. This chain connects TRBV6-5 to TRBJ2-5; the match to TRBD1 covers 7 bases. The CDR3 runs 14 residues. Germline values: CDR1 MNHEY, CDR2 SVGAGI. J gave up 14 bases and V 0 bases, and 12 bases lay outside the gene matches.

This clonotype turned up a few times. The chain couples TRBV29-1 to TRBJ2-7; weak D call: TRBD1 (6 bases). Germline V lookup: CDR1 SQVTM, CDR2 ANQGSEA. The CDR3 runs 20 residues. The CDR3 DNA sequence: TGCAGGTCTCTCCTGAAACAGGGTAATGGGCAAACTTCTCTATTCTACGAGCAGTACTTC. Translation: CRSLLKQGNGQTSLFYEQYF.

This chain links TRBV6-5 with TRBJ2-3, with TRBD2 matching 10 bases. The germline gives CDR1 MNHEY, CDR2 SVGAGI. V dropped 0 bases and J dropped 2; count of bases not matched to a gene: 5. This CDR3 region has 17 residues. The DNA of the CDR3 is TGTGCCAGCAGTTACTCAGGACTAGCGGACTACACAGATACGCAGTATTTT. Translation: CASSYSGLADYTDTQYF.

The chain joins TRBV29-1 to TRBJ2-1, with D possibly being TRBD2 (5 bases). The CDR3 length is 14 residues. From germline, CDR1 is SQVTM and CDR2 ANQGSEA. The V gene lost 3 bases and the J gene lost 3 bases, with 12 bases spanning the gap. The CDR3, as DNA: TGCAGCGTTGATGTTCGGGGAATCTACAATGAGCAGTTCTTC. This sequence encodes CSVDVRGIYNEQFF.

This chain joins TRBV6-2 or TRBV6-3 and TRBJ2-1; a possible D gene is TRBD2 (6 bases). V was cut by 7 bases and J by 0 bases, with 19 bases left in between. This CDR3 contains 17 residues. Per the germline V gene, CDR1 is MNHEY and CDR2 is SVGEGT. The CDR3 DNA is TGTGCCAGCACCTCGCGGGATACAATTAGCTCCTACAATGAGCAGTTCTTC. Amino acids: CASTSRDTISSYNEQFF.

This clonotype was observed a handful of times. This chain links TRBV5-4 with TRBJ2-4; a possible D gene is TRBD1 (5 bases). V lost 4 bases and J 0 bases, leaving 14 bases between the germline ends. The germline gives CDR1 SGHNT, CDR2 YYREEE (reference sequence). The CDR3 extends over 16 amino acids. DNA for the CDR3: TGTGCCAGCAGCGCGCAAACAGGAATAGCCAAAAACATTCAGTACTTC. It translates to CASSAQTGIAKNIQYF.

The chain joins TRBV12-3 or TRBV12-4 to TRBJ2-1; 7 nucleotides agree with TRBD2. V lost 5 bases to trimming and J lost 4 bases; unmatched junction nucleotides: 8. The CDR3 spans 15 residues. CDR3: CASSPRAGLYNEQFF. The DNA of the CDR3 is TGTGCCAGCAGTCCCCGAGCGGGGCTTTACAATGAGCAGTTCTTC.

This CDR3 is CASSLGPLTQGEFF. For the CDR3, the DNA is TGTGCCAGCAGTTTAGGGCCCCTGACACAGGGGGAGTTCTTC. The rearrangement links TRBV12-3 or TRBV12-4 to TRBJ2-1; 8 bases align to TRBD1. This CDR3 region has 14 residues. Unmatched junction bases numbered 10, after V lost 1 base and J lost 14 bases.

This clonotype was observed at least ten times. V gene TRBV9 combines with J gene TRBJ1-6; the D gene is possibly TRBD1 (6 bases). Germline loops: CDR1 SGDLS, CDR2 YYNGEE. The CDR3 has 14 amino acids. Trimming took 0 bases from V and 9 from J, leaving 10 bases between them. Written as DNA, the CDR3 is TGTGCCAGCAGCGTAGCACAGGGAGGTTCACCCCTCCACTTT. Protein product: CASSVAQGGSPLHF.

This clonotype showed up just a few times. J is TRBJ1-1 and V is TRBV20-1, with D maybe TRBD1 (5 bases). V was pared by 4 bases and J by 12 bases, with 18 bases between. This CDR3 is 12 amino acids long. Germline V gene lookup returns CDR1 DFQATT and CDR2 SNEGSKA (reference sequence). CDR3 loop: CSATFAGHLTFF. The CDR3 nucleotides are TGCAGTGCTACCTTCGCGGGGCATTTGACTTTCTTT.

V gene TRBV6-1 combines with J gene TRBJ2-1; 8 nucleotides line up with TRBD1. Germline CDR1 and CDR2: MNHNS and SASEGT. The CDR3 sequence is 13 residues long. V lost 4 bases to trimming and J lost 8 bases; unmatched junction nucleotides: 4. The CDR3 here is CASSAGQGHEQFF. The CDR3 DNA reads TGTGCCAGCAGTGCCGGACAGGGCCATGAGCAGTTCTTC.